Below are 31 T cell receptor beta chains sequenced from a single sample in a study of blood T cell repertoires in COVID-19. Using immunoSEQ multiplex PCR, the repertoire was profiled, and TCRdb retains in-frame clones only, with some absent. The table has fewer than 300,000 clones, approximately 80% seen once. Sequencing was performed on PBMCs or T cells enriched from blood (not recorded which). These receptors were obtained from a man between 35 and 55 years old who had been exposed to COVID-19.

The CDR3 DNA sequence: TGTGCCAGCAGCACCCGTAGCGGGACAGATACGCAGTATTTT. Translation gives CASSTRSGTDTQYF. This sequence joins TRBV7-3 and TRBJ2-3, with 7 bases that match TRBD2. The V segment lost 5 bases and the J segment 3 bases; nucleotides outside the gene matches: 5. CDR1 and CDR2 (germline): SGHTA, FQGTGA. CDR3 size: 14 residues.

The rearrangement links TRBV5-4 to TRBJ2-7; 9 bases line up with TRBD1. Germline V CDR1 and CDR2: SGHNT, YYREEE (reference sequence). The CDR3 has 15 amino acids. V lost 0 bases and J lost 3; bases outside the gene matches: 4. Here the CDR3 reads CASSLGPGQGYEQYF. The CDR3 DNA is TGTGCCAGCAGCTTGGGGCCGGGACAGGGCTACGAGCAGTACTTC. Combining the CDR3 with reference TRBV5-4 and TRBJ2-7 gives the whole variable domain ETGVTQSPTHLIKTRGQQVTLRCSSQSGHNTVSWYQQALGQGPQFIFQYYREEENGRGNFPPRFSGLQFPNYSSELNVNALELDDSALYLCASSLGPGQGYEQYFGPGTRLTVT.

The chain joins TRBV11-2 to TRBJ2-7; 9 bases are shared with TRBD1. Per the germline V gene, CDR1 is SGHAT and CDR2 is FQNNGV. The junction had 24 bases not matched to a gene; V was cut back by 6 bases and J by 6 bases. The CDR3 runs 19 residues. CDR3: CASSQDALGTGISKREQYF. Here the CDR3 DNA reads TGTGCCAGCAGTCAAGACGCGTTGGGGACAGGGATTAGTAAACGCGAGCAGTACTTC. The variable domain in full, completed from reference TRBV11-2 and TRBJ2-7, reads EAGVAQSPRYKIIEKRQSVAFWCNPISGHATLYWYQQILGQGPKLLIQFQNNGVVDDSQLPKDRFSAERLKGVDSTLKIQPAKLEDSAVYLCASSQDALGTGISKREQYFGPGTRLTVT.

The V and J genes are TRBV3-1 (or the pseudogene TRBV3-2) and TRBJ1-5, with D perhaps TRBD1 (5 bases). The CDR3 length is 14 residues. Per the germline V gene, CDR1 is LGHDT and CDR2 is YNNKEL (reference sequence). V shed 8 bases and J shed 6 bases, with 17 bases lying between them. The chain's CDR3 is CASGPTEQGQPQHF. The CDR3 region has the DNA TGTGCCAGCGGACCGACAGAGCAAGGTCAGCCCCAGCATTTT.

This chain connects TRBV5-1 to TRBJ2-7; a possible D gene is TRBD1 (5 bases). Germline values: CDR1 SGHRS, CDR2 YFSETQ. Between the trimmed V and J ends, which lost 1 base and 0 bases, there was a span of 11 bases. This CDR3 is 15 amino acids long. CDR3 amino acids: CASSLQGADSYEQYF. In DNA, the CDR3 is TGCGCCAGCAGCTTGCAAGGGGCCGACTCCTACGAGCAGTACTTC.

This rearrangement joins TRBV30 to TRBJ1-5, with 8 bases identical to TRBD1. CDR1 and CDR2 from the germline V gene are GTSNPN and SVGIG (reference sequence). After removal of 2 bases from V and 6 bases from J, the junction contained 3 bases not matched to a gene. The CDR3 runs to 13 residues. The CDR3 DNA sequence: TGTGCCTGGAGTACCGACAGGGGTCAGCCCCAGCATTTT. It yields the protein CAWSTDRGQPQHF.

The rearrangement links TRBV10-3 to TRBJ2-2; D might be TRBD2 (6 bases). V was shortened by 6 bases and J by 4 bases, with 12 bases between the two germline ends. The germline gives CDR1 ENHRY, CDR2 SYGVKD. This CDR3 is built from 14 residues. CDR3 DNA sequence: TGTGCCATCAGGACTAGTGGCGTCACCGGGGAGCTGTTTTTT. It specifies CAIRTSGVTGELFF.

The V and J genes are TRBV20-1 and TRBJ1-1, with D possibly TRBD1 on 5 matching bases. Germline values: CDR1 DFQATT, CDR2 SNEGSKA (reference sequence). Deletions cut 3 bases from V and 3 bases from J, with 14 bases between. This CDR3 is 14 amino acids long. The CDR3 loop is CSASGAGPHTEAFF. The CDR3 DNA is TGCAGTGCTAGTGGGGCAGGGCCTCACACTGAAGCTTTCTTT.

The chain is built from TRBV28 and TRBJ2-5; tentatively, D is TRBD1 (5 bases). Germline loops: CDR1 MDHEN, CDR2 SYDVKM. V lost 6 bases and J 5 bases, leaving 10 bases between the germline ends. This CDR3 is 12 amino acids long. The CDR3 protein is CASSQGRETQYF. Here the CDR3 DNA reads TGTGCCAGCAGCCAGGGCAGGGAGACCCAGTACTTC.

The chain couples TRBV6-5 to TRBJ2-1, with a possible D match to TRBD2 (6 bases). V was trimmed by 8 bases and J by 8 bases, leaving 16 bases between them. Germline V gene sequence: CDR1 MNHEY, CDR2 SVGAGI. This CDR3 is built from 13 residues. The chain's CDR3 is CASGRLVPDEQFF. DNA of the CDR3: TGTGCCAGCGGACGACTAGTTCCCGATGAGCAGTTCTTC.

The chain links TRBV5-5 to TRBJ1-5; 7 bases line up with TRBD1. J was trimmed by 9 bases and V by 1 base; bases with no gene match: 10. The CDR3 has 15 amino acids. Germline lookup yields CDR1 SGHKS and CDR2 YYEKEE (reference sequence). As DNA, the CDR3 is TGTGCCAGCAGCTTGCGAACAGGGGACCAGGGGCCCCAGCATTTT. Residues: CASSLRTGDQGPQHF. Full variable domain (rest looked up from reference TRBV5-5 and TRBJ1-5): DAGVTQSPTHLIKTRGQQVTLRCSPISGHKSVSWYQQVLGQGPQFIFQYYEKEERGRGNFPDRFSARQFPNYSSELNVNALLLGDSALYLCASSLRTGDQGPQHFGDGTRLSIL.

CDR3: CASSIAARDEQFF. The CDR3 nucleotides are TGCGCCAGCAGCATTGCGGCCAGGGATGAGCAGTTCTTC. This chain uses TRBV5-1 with TRBJ2-1; D is possibly TRBD1 (5 bases). Germline CDR1 is SGHRS and CDR2 is YFSETQ. This CDR3 is 13 amino acids long. The V end was cut by 4 bases, the J end by 8 bases, with 13 bases between.

The genes are TRBV11-1 and TRBJ2-4; D remains ambiguous. The CDR3 loop spans 13 amino acids. Germline V gene data show CDR1 as SGHAT and CDR2 as FQDESV (reference sequence). Trimming removed 4 bases from V and 10 bases from J, with 14 bases in between. CDR3 nucleotides: TGTGCCAGCAGCTCGGAGCCGGCGGATATTCAGTACTTC. Translation gives CASSSEPADIQYF. The whole variable domain, filled in from reference TRBV11-1 and TRBJ2-4, reads EAEVAQSPRYKITEKSQAVAFWCDPISGHATLYWYRQILGQGPELLVQFQDESVVDDSQLPKDRFSAERLKGVDSTLKIQPAELGDSAMYLCASSSEPADIQYFGAGTRLSVL.

The chain combines TRBV27 with TRBJ1-1, with D possibly matching TRBD1 (5 bases). CDR3 length: 13 amino acids. Deletions cut 5 bases from V and 1 base from J, with 8 bases between. Germline V gene lookup returns CDR1 MNHEY and CDR2 SMNVEV (reference sequence). The CDR3, as DNA: TGTGCCAGCAGTAATAGGGGGAACACTGAAGCTTTCTTT. It translates to CASSNRGNTEAFF.

This rearrangement joins TRBV24-1 to TRBJ1-5, with TRBD1 as a possible D gene (6 bases). Germline lookup yields CDR1 KGHDR and CDR2 SFDVKD. V was clipped by 9 bases and J by 0 bases, with 14 bases between them. The CDR3 contains 15 residues. CDR3 region: CATGTGQHSNQPQHF. The CDR3 bases are TGTGCCACCGGAACAGGGCAGCATAGCAATCAGCCCCAGCATTTT.

This chain uses TRBV10-3 with TRBJ1-2; TRBD1 might be the D (5 bases). The CDR3 consists of 11 residues. Germline values: CDR1 ENHRY, CDR2 SYGVKD. The V and J ends lost 6 bases and 8 bases respectively, with 10 bases between them. The CDR3 DNA sequence: TGTGCCATCAGCGGGGGGAGGGGCTACACCTTC. As protein: CAISGGRGYTF.

The chain joins TRBV5-1 to TRBJ2-7, with D perhaps TRBD1 (5 bases). Looked up from germline, CDR1 is SGHRS and CDR2 is YFSETQ. V gave up 1 base and J gave up 1 base, with 9 bases separating them. The CDR3 length is 14 residues. CDR3 nucleotides: TGCGCCAGCAGCTTGTCACAGGTGTCCTACGAGCAGTACTTC. It is translated as CASSLSQVSYEQYF.

This clone was found a few times. The chain is built from TRBV19 and TRBJ1-1, with D possibly matching TRBD1 (5 bases). Trimming took off 3 bases at V and 5 bases at J, with 10 bases between the two ends. Per germline, CDR1 LNHDA and CDR2 SQIVND (reference sequence). CDR3 size: 13 residues. The DNA of the CDR3 is TGTGCCAGTAGTATGTGGGGGGTAACTGAAGCTTTCTTT. It yields the protein CASSMWGVTEAFF.

This clone was seen a single time. The CDR3 protein is CASSPGLAKNIQYF. The CDR3 DNA reads as TGTGCCAGTAGTCCAGGATTAGCCAAAAACATTCAGTACTTC. The J gene is TRBJ2-4, the V gene TRBV19; D gene uncertain. There are 14 residues in the CDR3. V lost 5 bases, J lost 0 bases, and 8 bases lay in between. Germline-derived CDR1 and CDR2 are LNHDA and SQIVND (reference sequence).

The J gene is TRBJ2-7, the V gene TRBV29-1; tentative D call: TRBD1 (5 bases). CDR3 length equals 13 residues. The V gene lost 4 bases and the J gene lost 0 bases, with 10 bases spanning the gap. The germline V gene has CDR1 SQVTM and CDR2 ANQGSEA. The CDR3 is CSVGNRFSYEQYF. The CDR3 nucleotides read TGCAGCGTTGGAAACAGGTTCTCCTACGAGCAGTACTTC.

Only one count was recorded for this clone. The chain couples TRBV5-1 to TRBJ2-7; 9 nucleotides align to TRBD1. Germline V CDR1 and CDR2: SGHRS, YFSETQ. Trimming took 4 bases from V and 6 from J; bases not matched to a gene: 8. The CDR3 loop spans 14 amino acids. The CDR3 region is CASSPGQGFSEQYF. CDR3 DNA sequence: TGCGCCAGCAGCCCGGGACAGGGATTCAGCGAGCAGTACTTC. The full variable domain, with the rest looked up from reference TRBV5-1 and TRBJ2-7, is KAGVTQTPRYLIKTRGQQVTLSCSPISGHRSVSWYQQTPGQGLQFLFEYFSETQRNKGNFPGRFSGRQFSNSRSEMNVSTLELGDSALYLCASSPGQGFSEQYFGPGTRLTVT.

The genes are TRBV18 and TRBJ1-1; D unresolved. Deletions cut 8 bases from V and 1 base from J, with 23 bases between. This CDR3 spans 17 amino acids. CDR1 and CDR2 (germline): KGHSH, LQKENI. CDR3 region: CASTLKARPRENTEAFF. The CDR3 DNA reads TGTGCCAGCACCTTAAAAGCCCGACCTCGGGAGAACACTGAAGCTTTCTTT.

The chain has TRBV29-1 and TRBJ2-7, with 11 bases aligning to TRBD1. The CDR3 is 15 residues long. From germline, CDR1 is SQVTM and CDR2 ANQGSEA. The J segment lost 5 bases and the V segment lost 0 bases, leaving 6 bases of the junction unmatched. CDR3 bases: TGCAGCGTTGAAGATCGGAGGACAGGGGGCAACGAGCAGTACTTC. The encoded protein is CSVEDRRTGGNEQYF.

This rearrangement joins TRBV6-5 to TRBJ2-7; 8 nucleotides line up with TRBD2. Germline CDR1 reads MNHEY; CDR2 reads SVGAGI. The J segment lost 3 bases and the V segment lost 9 bases, leaving 7 bases of the junction unmatched. This CDR3 spans 13 amino acids. CDR3 bases: TGTGCCAGTCGGAGCGGGAGTCGCTACGAGCAGTACTTC. Its translation is CASRSGSRYEQYF.

The chain has TRBV4-1 and TRBJ2-1, with TRBD2 matching over 14 bases. Germline CDR1 reads MGHRA; CDR2 reads YSYEKL. Trimming cost V 1 base and J 7 bases; bases outside gene matches: 6. This CDR3 contains 17 residues. The CDR3: CASSQAGLAGANNEQFF. CDR3 nucleotides: TGCGCCAGCAGCCAAGCGGGACTAGCGGGAGCAAATAATGAGCAGTTCTTC.

The chain carries TRBV5-1 and TRBJ2-3; D remains unclear. The CDR3 runs 12 residues. From germline, CDR1 is SGHRS and CDR2 YFSETQ. V was trimmed by 0 bases and J by 3 bases, leaving 2 bases between them. The CDR3 DNA sequence: TGCGCCAGCAGCTTGGTAACAGATACGCAGTATTTT. Protein product: CASSLVTDTQYF.

This clone has just a few counts. The chain combines TRBV18 with TRBJ1-4; D is unresolved. Germline lookup yields CDR1 KGHSH and CDR2 LQKENI. V was pared by 3 bases and J by 8 bases, with 7 bases between. CDR3 size: 12 residues. The CDR3 loop reads CASSPLTEKLFF. CDR3 DNA: TGTGCCAGCTCACCCCTAACCGAAAAACTGTTTTTT.

CDR3 DNA: TGTGCCAGTAGTAAGCCTCTCAGGGGGTTGAGCGGGGAGCTGTTTTTT. Its protein product is CASSKPLRGLSGELFF. This chain links TRBV19 with TRBJ2-2, with 7 bases identical to TRBD1. Per germline, CDR1 LNHDA and CDR2 SQIVND (reference sequence). The CDR3 is 16 amino acids. J gave up 7 bases and V 4 bases, and 12 bases lay outside the gene matches.

The V call is TRBV5-1, the J call TRBJ1-4; TRBD1 aligns across 8 bases. Germline V gene sequence: CDR1 SGHRS, CDR2 YFSETQ. Germline trimming cut 6 bases from V and 4 bases from J; bases unmatched to any gene: 5. This CDR3 spans 14 amino acids. The CDR3 nucleotides read TGCGCCAGCACTGGGGACAGGTATAATGAAAAACTGTTTTTT. This gives the protein CASTGDRYNEKLFF.

DNA for the CDR3: TGTGCCAGCAGCAGAGCGCAGGGACAAGAGACCCAGTACTTC. Protein sequence: CASSRAQGQETQYF. V is TRBV5-4 and J is TRBJ2-5; weak D call: TRBD1 (5 bases). The CDR3 is 14 amino acids. With 4 bases removed from V and 2 bases from J, the gap between germline ends came to 12 bases. Germline-derived CDR1 and CDR2 are SGHNT and YYREEE (reference sequence). The complete variable domain, with remaining parts taken from reference TRBV5-4 and TRBJ2-5, reads ETGVTQSPTHLIKTRGQQVTLRCSSQSGHNTVSWYQQALGQGPQFIFQYYREEENGRGNFPPRFSGLQFPNYSSELNVNALELDDSALYLCASSRAQGQETQYFGPGTRLLVL.

This rearrangement joins TRBV7-9 to TRBJ1-1; 9 bases fit TRBD1. V lost 5 bases, J lost 12 bases, and 10 bases stayed unmatched. Germline-derived CDR1 and CDR2 are SEHNR and FQNEAQ (reference sequence). The CDR3 runs 13 residues. The CDR3 reads CASSLGTGYRSFF. CDR3 DNA: TGTGCCAGCAGCCTCGGGACAGGGTATCGGTCTTTCTTT.